This is a list of T cell receptor beta chains from one sample in a study of T cells in localized non-small cell lung cancer. Generated by immunoSEQ multiplex PCR, the TCRdb table keeps only in-frame clones and is missing some. Seen here are about 21,000 clones, around 90% observed once, and the top ten hold about 7%. The source material was peripheral blood, sampled before any cancer treatment. These receptors came from an older male donor with stage I squamous cell lung carcinoma. CDR3s include the opening cysteine and the closing phenylalanine or tryptophan. The D gene is left open where the match is weak. Size values are once, few and many counts, or a class for expanded clones, and some rows have none.

cdr3_aa	cdr3_nt	d_call	v_call	clone_size	j_call
CASSFGQGSEKLFF	TGCGCCAGCAGCTTCGGACAGGGGAGTGAAAAACTGTTTTTT	TRBD1	TRBV5-1	.	TRBJ1-4
CASSPISTNEKLFF	TGTGCCAGCAGCCCGATATCAACTAATGAAAAACTGTTTTTT	.	TRBV6-6	.	TRBJ1-4
CASSFGRGPWETQYF	TGTGCCAGCAGTTTCGGACGGGGCCCTTGGGAGACCCAGTACTTC	.	TRBV27	.	TRBJ2-5
CASSLRAQVGNQPQHF	TGTGCCAGCAGTTTGCGGGCTCAAGTGGGCAATCAGCCCCAGCATTTT	.	TRBV27	.	TRBJ1-5
CASGRSGANTEAFF	TGTGCCAGCGGTCGGTCGGGGGCGAACACTGAAGCTTTCTTT	.	TRBV6-1	.	TRBJ1-1
CASRAEGSTNYGYTF	TGTGCCAGTAGAGCGGAGGGGTCCACTAACTATGGCTACACCTTC	.	TRBV19	.	TRBJ1-2
CASSEATAATEAFF	TGTGCCAGCAGTGAAGCAACAGCGGCCACTGAAGCTTTCTTT	.	TRBV25-1	.	TRBJ1-1
CASSADWAKNIQYF	TGTGCCAGCAGCGCGGACTGGGCCAAAAACATTCAGTACTTC	.	TRBV27	.	TRBJ2-4
CASSLPSTGRGYTF	TGTGCCAGCAGCTTACCCTCGACCGGGAGGGGCTACACCTTC	.	TRBV7-9	once	TRBJ1-2
CSVETRGGQNGYTF	TGCAGCGTTGAAACAAGAGGGGGCCAGAATGGCTACACCTTC	TRBD1	TRBV29-1	.	TRBJ1-2
CASSLVGTGGYEQYF	TGCGCCAGCAGCTTGGTAGGGACAGGGGGCTACGAGCAGTACTTC	TRBD1	TRBV5-1	.	TRBJ2-7
CASSLDWDSPLHF	TGTGCCAGCAGCTTGGATTGGGATTCACCCCTCCACTTT	.	TRBV5-8	.	TRBJ1-6
CASSHDRRAEAFF	TGTGCCAGCAGCCACGACAGGCGCGCTGAAGCTTTCTTT	.	TRBV14	.	TRBJ1-1
CASSPGATNEKLFF	TGTGCCAGCTCACCGGGAGCAACTAATGAAAAACTGTTTTTT	.	TRBV18	few	TRBJ1-4
CASSQMGQNGAGELFF	TGCGCCAGCAGCCAAATGGGACAGAATGGGGCCGGGGAGCTGTTTTTT	TRBD1	TRBV4-3	.	TRBJ2-2
CASSLGGQGKDTQYF	TGTGCCAGCAGCCTCGGGGGGCAGGGTAAAGATACGCAGTATTTT	.	TRBV7-3	.	TRBJ2-3
CASSGSGTGSEQFF	TGTGCCAGCAGCGGATCCGGGACAGGGTCTGAGCAGTTCTTC	TRBD1	TRBV9	.	TRBJ2-1
CASSLERGAVQPQHF	TGTGCCAGCAGCTTGGAGCGGGGGGCAGTTCAGCCCCAGCATTTT	.	TRBV5-6	once	TRBJ1-5
CASSELGLREKLFF	TGTGCCAGCAGTGAGCTGGGTTTAAGAGAAAAACTGTTTTTT	.	TRBV2	.	TRBJ1-4
CASSERRTATGGEAFF	TGTGCCAGCAGTGAACGCCGAACGGCGACAGGGGGAGAAGCTTTCTTT	TRBD1	TRBV2	.	TRBJ1-1
CATGEYSEAFF	TGTGCCACTGGGGAGTACTCCGAAGCTTTCTTT	.	TRBV19	.	TRBJ1-1
CASSRGPYEQYF	TGTGCCAGCAGCCGGGGCCCTTACGAGCAGTACTTC	.	TRBV6-5	once	TRBJ2-7
CASSLGQVSGNTIYF	TGCGCCAGCAGCCTGGGACAGGTCTCTGGAAACACCATATATTTT	TRBD1	TRBV5-1	.	TRBJ1-3
CAWSGGRDLPYEQYF	TGTGCCTGGAGTGGCGGACGGGACCTTCCCTACGAGCAGTACTTC	.	TRBV30	.	TRBJ2-7
CASSPIWESGNTIYF	TGTGCCAGCTCACCAATATGGGAATCTGGAAACACCATATATTTT	.	TRBV18	.	TRBJ1-3
CASGDRVYGYTF	TGTGCCAGTGGGGACAGGGTCTATGGCTACACCTTC	TRBD1	TRBV19	few	TRBJ1-2
CAIKRETSGSEAFF	TGTGCCATCAAGAGGGAGACATCCGGTTCCGAAGCTTTCTTT	.	TRBV6-5	.	TRBJ1-1
CASSRTGGEQYF	TGTGCCAGCAGTCGGACAGGGGGCGAGCAGTACTTC	TRBD1	TRBV5-4	.	TRBJ2-7
CASSALDEILGTQYF	TGTGCCAGCAGTGCTCTGGACGAGATTTTAGGGACCCAGTACTTC	.	TRBV6-1	.	TRBJ2-5
CASSLGRVGELFF	TGTGCCAGCAGCCTAGGAAGGGTCGGGGAGCTGTTTTTT	.	TRBV11-2	.	TRBJ2-2
CASSTLGRDTEAFF	TGTGCCAGTAGTACCCTTGGGCGCGACACTGAAGCTTTCTTT	.	TRBV19	.	TRBJ1-1
CASSGTSTSGANVLTF	TGCGCCAGCAGCGGGACTTCTACTTCTGGGGCCAACGTCCTGACTTTC	.	TRBV10-2	.	TRBJ2-6
CASSPTDANTGELFF	TGTGCCAGCAGCCCGACGGACGCGAACACCGGGGAGCTGTTTTTT	.	TRBV7-6	.	TRBJ2-2
CASSPPSRGSSYEQYF	TGTGCCAGCTCACCACCCTCTCGGGGGAGTTCCTACGAGCAGTACTTC	.	TRBV18	.	TRBJ2-7
CALGTSGYQETQYF	TGTGCCCTAGGGACTAGCGGGTACCAAGAGACCCAGTACTTC	TRBD2	TRBV30	.	TRBJ2-5
CASSLAAFSSYNEQFF	TGTGCCAGCAGCTTAGCAGCTTTTAGCTCCTACAATGAGCAGTTCTTC	.	TRBV7-8	.	TRBJ2-1
CASSYGQVNNEKLFF	TGTGCCAGCAGTTACGGACAGGTTAATAATGAAAAACTGTTTTTT	TRBD1	TRBV6-6	.	TRBJ1-4
CASSLGWRDYEQYF	TGCGCCAGCAGCTTGGGGTGGAGGGACTACGAGCAGTACTTC	.	TRBV5-1	once	TRBJ2-7
CASSLGGTDYGYTF	TGCGCCAGCAGCTTGGGAGGGACCGACTATGGCTACACCTTC	.	TRBV5-1	.	TRBJ1-2
CAWRSPYSGNTIYF	TGTGCCTGGAGAAGCCCCTACTCTGGAAACACCATATATTTT	.	TRBV30	.	TRBJ1-3
CASERTGVREKLFF	TGTGCCAGCGAGAGAACAGGGGTGCGGGAAAAACTGTTTTTT	TRBD1	TRBV25-1	.	TRBJ1-4
CASSLGERLYNEQFF	TGTGCCAGCAGTTTAGGCGAGCGGCTTTACAATGAGCAGTTCTTC	.	TRBV27	once	TRBJ2-1
CASSSGGTEAFF	TGCGCCAGCAGTTCAGGGGGCACTGAAGCTTTCTTT	TRBD1	TRBV5-1	few	TRBJ1-1
CASSEVWSSYNSPLHF	TGTGCCAGTAGTGAAGTATGGAGCTCCTATAATTCACCCCTCCACTTT	.	TRBV19	.	TRBJ1-6
CASSPPWVKSNQPQHF	TGTGCCAGTAGTCCACCGTGGGTGAAAAGCAATCAGCCCCAGCATTTT	.	TRBV19	.	TRBJ1-5
CASTVLRTSGLDTQYF	TGTGCCAGCACCGTTCTTAGGACTAGCGGGTTGGATACGCAGTATTTT	TRBD2	TRBV7-6	.	TRBJ2-3
CASKPQGGSNTGELFF	TGTGCCAGCAAACCGCAGGGCGGGTCGAACACCGGGGAGCTGTTTTTT	.	TRBV6-4	.	TRBJ2-2
CASSLGFFPDTQYF	TGTGCCAGCAGCTTAGGCTTTTTCCCAGATACGCAGTATTTT	.	TRBV13	.	TRBJ2-3
CASSTGQGAREAFF	TGTGCCAGCAGTACAGGACAGGGGGCCCGAGAAGCTTTCTTT	TRBD1	TRBV6-6	.	TRBJ1-1
CASSLRQGGNYGYTF	TGCGCCAGCAGCTTAAGACAGGGGGGGAACTATGGCTACACCTTC	TRBD1	TRBV5-1	once	TRBJ1-2
CASSLAPRTQYF	TGCGCCAGCAGCTTGGCCCCAAGGACCCAGTACTTC	.	TRBV5-1	few	TRBJ2-5
CATSTPLWTVGDYGYTF	TGTGCCACCAGCACCCCACTATGGACAGTGGGGGATTATGGCTACACCTTC	.	TRBV15	.	TRBJ1-2
CASSDSGRENSPLHF	TGTGCCAGCAGTGACTCAGGCAGGGAAAATTCACCCCTCCACTTT	.	TRBV6-4	.	TRBJ1-6
CASSVDSGTGAYEQYF	TGTGCCAGCAGCGTAGACTCGGGGACAGGGGCCTACGAGCAGTACTTC	TRBD1	TRBV9	.	TRBJ2-7
CASTLDRGRSPSNQPQHF	TGTGCCAGTACCCTGGACAGGGGCCGTTCCCCGAGCAATCAGCCCCAGCATTTT	TRBD1	TRBV19	.	TRBJ1-5
CSVGGSSGNTIYF	TGCAGCGTAGGGGGGAGCTCTGGAAACACCATATATTTT	.	TRBV29-1	once	TRBJ1-3
CASSEAGGRGNTEAFF	TGTGCCAGCAGCGAGGCAGGGGGACGCGGGAACACTGAAGCTTTCTTT	TRBD1	TRBV7-8	.	TRBJ1-1